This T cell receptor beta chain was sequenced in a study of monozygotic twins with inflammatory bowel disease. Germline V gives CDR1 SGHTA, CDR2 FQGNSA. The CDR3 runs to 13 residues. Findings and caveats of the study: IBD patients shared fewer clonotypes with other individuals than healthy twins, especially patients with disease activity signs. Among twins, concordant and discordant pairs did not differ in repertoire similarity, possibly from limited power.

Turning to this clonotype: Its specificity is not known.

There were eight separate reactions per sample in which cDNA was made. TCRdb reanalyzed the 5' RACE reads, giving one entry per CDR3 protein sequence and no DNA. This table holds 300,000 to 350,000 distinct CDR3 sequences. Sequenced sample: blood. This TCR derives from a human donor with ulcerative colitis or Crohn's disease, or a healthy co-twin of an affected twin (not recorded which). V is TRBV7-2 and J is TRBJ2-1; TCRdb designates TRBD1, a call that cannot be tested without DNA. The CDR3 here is CASSPPVSGGRFF.